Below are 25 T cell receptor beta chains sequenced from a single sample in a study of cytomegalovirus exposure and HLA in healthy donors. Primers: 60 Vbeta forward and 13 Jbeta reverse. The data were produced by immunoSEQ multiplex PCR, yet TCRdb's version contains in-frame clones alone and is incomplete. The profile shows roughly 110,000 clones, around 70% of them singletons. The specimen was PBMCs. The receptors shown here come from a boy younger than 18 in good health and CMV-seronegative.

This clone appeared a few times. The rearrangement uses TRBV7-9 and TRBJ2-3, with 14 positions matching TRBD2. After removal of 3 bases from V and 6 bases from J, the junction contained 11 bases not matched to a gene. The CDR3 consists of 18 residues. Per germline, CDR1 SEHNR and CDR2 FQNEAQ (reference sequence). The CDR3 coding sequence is TGTGCCAGCAGCTTTTCTTTCGGGACTAGCGGGAGTCGTGATACGCAGTATTTT. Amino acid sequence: CASSFSFGTSGSRDTQYF.

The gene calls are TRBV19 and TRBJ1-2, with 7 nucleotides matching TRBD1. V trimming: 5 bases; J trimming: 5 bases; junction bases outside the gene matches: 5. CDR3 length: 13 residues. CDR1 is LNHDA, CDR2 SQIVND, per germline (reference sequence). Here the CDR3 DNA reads TGTGCCAGTAGTGGGGGACAGCGGTATGGCTACACCTTC. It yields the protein CASSGGQRYGYTF.

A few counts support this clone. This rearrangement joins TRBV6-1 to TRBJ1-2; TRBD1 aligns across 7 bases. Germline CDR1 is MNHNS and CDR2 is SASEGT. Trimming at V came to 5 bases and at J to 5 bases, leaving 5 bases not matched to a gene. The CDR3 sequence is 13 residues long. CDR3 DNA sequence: TGTGCCAGCAGTCGGGACAGATATTATGGCTACACCTTC. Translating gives CASSRDRYYGYTF.

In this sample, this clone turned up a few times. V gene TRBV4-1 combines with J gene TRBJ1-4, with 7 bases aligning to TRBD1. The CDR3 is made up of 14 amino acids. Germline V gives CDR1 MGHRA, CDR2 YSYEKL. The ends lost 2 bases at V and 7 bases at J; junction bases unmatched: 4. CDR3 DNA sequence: TGCGCCAGCAGCCAAACAGGGGTGAGTGAAAAACTGTTTTTT. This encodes CASSQTGVSEKLFF.

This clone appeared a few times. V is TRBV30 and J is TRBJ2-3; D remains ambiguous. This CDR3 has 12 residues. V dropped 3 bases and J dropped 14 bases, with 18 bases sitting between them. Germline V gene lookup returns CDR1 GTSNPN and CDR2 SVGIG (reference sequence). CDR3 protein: CAWRWALTDLYF. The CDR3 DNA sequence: TGTGCCTGGAGGTGGGCCCTCACGGATCTGTATTTT.

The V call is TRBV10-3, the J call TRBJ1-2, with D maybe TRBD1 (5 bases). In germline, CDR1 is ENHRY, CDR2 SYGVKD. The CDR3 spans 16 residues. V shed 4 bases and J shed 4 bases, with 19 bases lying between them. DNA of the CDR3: TGTGCCATCAGTGGCGACGGGGGGAGCGGGCGCTATGGCTACACCTTC. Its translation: CAISGDGGSGRYGYTF.

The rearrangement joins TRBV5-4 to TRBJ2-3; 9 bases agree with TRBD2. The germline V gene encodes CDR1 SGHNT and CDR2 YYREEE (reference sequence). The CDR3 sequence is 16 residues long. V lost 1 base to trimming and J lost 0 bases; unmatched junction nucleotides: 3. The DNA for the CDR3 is TGTGCCAGCAGCTTGTACCTAGCGGGGAGCACAGATACGCAGTATTTT. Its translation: CASSLYLAGSTDTQYF.

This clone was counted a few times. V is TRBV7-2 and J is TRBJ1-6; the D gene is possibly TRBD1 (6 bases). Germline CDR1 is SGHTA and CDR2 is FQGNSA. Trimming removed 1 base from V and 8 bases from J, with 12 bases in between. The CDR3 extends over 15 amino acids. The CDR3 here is CASSLDWGRDSPLHF. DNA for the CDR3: TGTGCCAGCAGCTTAGATTGGGGGCGAGATTCACCCCTCCACTTT.

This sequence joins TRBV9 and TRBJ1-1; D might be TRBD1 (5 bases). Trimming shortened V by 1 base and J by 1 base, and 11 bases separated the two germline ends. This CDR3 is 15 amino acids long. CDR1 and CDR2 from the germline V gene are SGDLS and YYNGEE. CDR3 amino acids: CASSVQGHANTEAFF. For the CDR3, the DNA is TGTGCCAGCAGCGTACAGGGCCATGCGAACACTGAAGCTTTCTTT.

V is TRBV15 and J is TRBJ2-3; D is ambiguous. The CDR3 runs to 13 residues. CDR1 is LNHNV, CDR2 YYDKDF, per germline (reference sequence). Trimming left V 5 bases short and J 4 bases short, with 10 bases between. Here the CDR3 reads CATSLIRSDTQYF. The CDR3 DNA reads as TGTGCCACCAGCCTTATCAGGTCAGATACGCAGTATTTT.

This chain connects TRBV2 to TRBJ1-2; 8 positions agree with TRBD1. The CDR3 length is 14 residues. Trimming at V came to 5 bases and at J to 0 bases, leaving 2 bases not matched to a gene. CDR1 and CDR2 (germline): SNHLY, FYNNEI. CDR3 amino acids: CASSRGQANYGYTF. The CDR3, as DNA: TGTGCCAGCAGTCGGGGACAGGCTAACTATGGCTACACCTTC.

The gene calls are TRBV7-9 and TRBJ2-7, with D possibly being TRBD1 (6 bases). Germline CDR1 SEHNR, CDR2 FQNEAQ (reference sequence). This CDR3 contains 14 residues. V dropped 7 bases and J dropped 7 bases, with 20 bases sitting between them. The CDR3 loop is CASIHRDSLGEQYF. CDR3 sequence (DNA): TGTGCCAGCATACACAGGGATTCCTTGGGGGAGCAGTACTTC.

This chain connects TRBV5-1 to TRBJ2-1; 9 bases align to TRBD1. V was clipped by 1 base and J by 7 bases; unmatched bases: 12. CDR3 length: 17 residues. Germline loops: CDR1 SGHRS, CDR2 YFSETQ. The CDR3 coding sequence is TGCGCCAGCAGCTTGACAGTGGCGGGACAGGGAGGGAATGAGCAGTTCTTC. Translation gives CASSLTVAGQGGNEQFF. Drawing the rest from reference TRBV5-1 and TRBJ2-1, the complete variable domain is KAGVTQTPRYLIKTRGQQVTLSCSPISGHRSVSWYQQTPGQGLQFLFEYFSETQRNKGNFPGRFSGRQFSNSRSEMNVSTLELGDSALYLCASSLTVAGQGGNEQFFGPGTRLTVL.

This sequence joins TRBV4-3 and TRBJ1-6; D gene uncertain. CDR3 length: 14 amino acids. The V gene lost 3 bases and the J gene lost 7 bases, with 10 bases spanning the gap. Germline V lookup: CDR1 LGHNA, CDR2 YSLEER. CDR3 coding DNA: TGCGCCAGCAGCCAGGGTACAGAGAATTCACCCCTCCACTTT. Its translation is CASSQGTENSPLHF.

The CDR3 region is CASSPQERVQYYEQYF. CDR3 DNA sequence: TGTGCCAGCAGTCCCCAAGAGCGGGTTCAATACTACGAGCAGTACTTC. V and J are TRBV27 and TRBJ2-7, with D maybe TRBD2 (6 bases). Germline values: CDR1 MNHEY, CDR2 SMNVEV (reference sequence). This CDR3 has 16 residues. The ends were cut back, 5 bases at V and 3 bases at J, with 20 bases in the middle.

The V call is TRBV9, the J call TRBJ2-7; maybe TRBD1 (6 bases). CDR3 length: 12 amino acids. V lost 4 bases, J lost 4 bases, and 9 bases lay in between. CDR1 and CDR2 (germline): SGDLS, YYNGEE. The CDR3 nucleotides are TGTGCCAGCAGCCCACAGGGATACGAGCAGTACTTC. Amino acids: CASSPQGYEQYF.

Here the CDR3 DNA reads TGTGCCAGCAGCACGGGAGTGACCGGAAACACTGAAGCTTTCTTT. This sequence encodes CASSTGVTGNTEAFF. V usage is TRBV28 and J usage is TRBJ1-1; D gene ambiguous. Germline V lookup: CDR1 MDHEN, CDR2 SYDVKM. CDR3 length equals 15 residues. The ends were cut back, 6 bases at V and 2 bases at J, with 16 bases in the middle.

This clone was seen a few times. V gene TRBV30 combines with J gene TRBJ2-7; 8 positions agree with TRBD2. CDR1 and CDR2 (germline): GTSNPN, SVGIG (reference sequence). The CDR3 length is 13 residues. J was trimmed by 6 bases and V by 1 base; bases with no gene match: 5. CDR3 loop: CAWSGAGGTEQYF. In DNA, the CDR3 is TGTGCCTGGAGTGGGGCGGGAGGAACCGAGCAGTACTTC.

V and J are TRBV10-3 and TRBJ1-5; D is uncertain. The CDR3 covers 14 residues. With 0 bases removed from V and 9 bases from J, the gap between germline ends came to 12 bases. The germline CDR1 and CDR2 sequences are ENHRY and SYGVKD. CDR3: CAISESTPSGPQHF. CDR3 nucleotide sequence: TGTGCCATCAGTGAGTCGACTCCTTCGGGGCCCCAGCATTTT.

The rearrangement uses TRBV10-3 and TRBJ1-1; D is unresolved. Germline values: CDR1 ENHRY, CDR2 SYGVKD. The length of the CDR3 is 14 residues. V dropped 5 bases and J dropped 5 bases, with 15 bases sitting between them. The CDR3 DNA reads TGTGCCATCAGTCCACCCGCACAAGTAACTGAAGCTTTCTTT. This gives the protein CAISPPAQVTEAFF.

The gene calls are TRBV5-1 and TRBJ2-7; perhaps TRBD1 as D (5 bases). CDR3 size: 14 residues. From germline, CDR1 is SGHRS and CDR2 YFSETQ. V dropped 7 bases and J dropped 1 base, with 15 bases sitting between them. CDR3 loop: CASARTSGSYEQYF. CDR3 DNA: TGCGCCAGCGCACGGACATCGGGTTCCTACGAGCAGTACTTC. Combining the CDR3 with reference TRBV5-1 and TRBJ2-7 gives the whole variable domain KAGVTQTPRYLIKTRGQQVTLSCSPISGHRSVSWYQQTPGQGLQFLFEYFSETQRNKGNFPGRFSGRQFSNSRSEMNVSTLELGDSALYLCASARTSGSYEQYFGPGTRLTVT.

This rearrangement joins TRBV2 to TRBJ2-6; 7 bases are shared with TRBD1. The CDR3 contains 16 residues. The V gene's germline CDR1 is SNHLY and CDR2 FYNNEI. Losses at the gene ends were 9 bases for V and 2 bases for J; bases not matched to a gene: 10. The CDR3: CASARATGAGANVLTF. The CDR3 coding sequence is TGTGCCAGTGCGAGAGCAACAGGGGCTGGGGCCAACGTCCTGACTTTC.

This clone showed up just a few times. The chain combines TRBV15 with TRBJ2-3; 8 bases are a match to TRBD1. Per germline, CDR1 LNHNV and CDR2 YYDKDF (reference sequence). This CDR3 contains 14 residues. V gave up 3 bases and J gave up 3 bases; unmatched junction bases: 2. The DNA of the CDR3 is TGTGCCACCAGCAGGGGACAGGCGACAGATACGCAGTATTTT. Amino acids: CATSRGQATDTQYF.

The CDR3 DNA follows: TGTGCCAGTAGTCCACGACAGAGCTCCTACAATGAGCAGTTCTTC. It codes for CASSPRQSSYNEQFF. This chain uses TRBV19 with TRBJ2-1, with D perhaps matching TRBD1 (5 bases). Germline V gene data show CDR1 as LNHDA and CDR2 as SQIVND (reference sequence). The CDR3 contains 15 residues. V shed 5 bases and J shed 0 bases, with 11 bases lying between them. Looking up the rest from reference TRBV19 and TRBJ2-1 gives the full variable domain: DGGITQSPKYLFRKEGQNVTLSCEQNLNHDAMYWYRQDPGQGLRLIYYSQIVNDFQKGDIAEGYSVSREKKESFPLTVTSAQKNPTAFYLCASSPRQSSYNEQFFGPGTRLTVL.

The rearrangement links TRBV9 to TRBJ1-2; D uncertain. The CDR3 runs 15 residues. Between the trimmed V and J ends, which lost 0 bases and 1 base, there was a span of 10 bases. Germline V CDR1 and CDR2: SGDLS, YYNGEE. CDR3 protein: CASSVVREINYGYTF. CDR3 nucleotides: TGTGCCAGCAGCGTAGTCCGGGAGATTAACTATGGCTACACCTTC.